This T cell receptor (beta chain) comes out of a study of long-term antiretroviral therapy in people with HIV. Study information: Samples collected earliest predate the 2015 immediate-ART recommendation by about a decade. Findings and caveats of the study: Drawn between about 2004 and 2017, the blood was possibly obtained under older ART regimens.

Comment on this clone: As yet, its antigen is unknown.

The CDR3 loop spans 14 amino acids. The germline V gene has CDR1 SGHRS and CDR2 YFSETQ. Trimming stripped 3 bases from V and 5 bases from J, with 12 bases between. Survey-level resolution applied to immunoSEQ assay v3.0. Sequencing aimed at about 35,000-55,000 T-cell genomes per sample. Profiling relied on immunoSEQ multiplex PCR, and the TCRdb table lists in-frame clones only, not all of them. The data hold 31,000 or so clones, with 88% observed a single time. The sequence came from a man in his forties or fifties with HIV. The chain links TRBV5-1 to TRBJ2-1; D perhaps matches TRBD1 (6 bases). The specimen was unsorted PBMCs, collected about 5 years before starting antiretroviral therapy. Here the CDR3 DNA reads TGCGCCAGCAGCTCGGGACAACCGAACAATGAGCAGTTCTTC. The encoded protein is CASSSGQPNNEQFF.